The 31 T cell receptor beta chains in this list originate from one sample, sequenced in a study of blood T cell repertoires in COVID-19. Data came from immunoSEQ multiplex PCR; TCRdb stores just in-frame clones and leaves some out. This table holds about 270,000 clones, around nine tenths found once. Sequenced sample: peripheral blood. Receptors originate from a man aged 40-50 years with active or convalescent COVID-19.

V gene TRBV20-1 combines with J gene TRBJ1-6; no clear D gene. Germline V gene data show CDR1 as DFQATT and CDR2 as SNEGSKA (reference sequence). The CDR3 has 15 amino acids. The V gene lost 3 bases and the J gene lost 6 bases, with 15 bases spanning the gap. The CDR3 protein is CSASGRGSLNSPLHF. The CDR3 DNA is TGCAGTGCTAGTGGAAGAGGTTCCCTTAATTCACCCCTCCACTTT.

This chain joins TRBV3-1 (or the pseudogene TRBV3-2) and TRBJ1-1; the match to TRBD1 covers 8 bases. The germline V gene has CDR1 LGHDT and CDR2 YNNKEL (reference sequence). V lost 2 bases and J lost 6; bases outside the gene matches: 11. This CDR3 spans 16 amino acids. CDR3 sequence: CASSQFLGQGAPEAFF. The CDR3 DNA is TGTGCCAGCAGCCAATTCCTAGGACAGGGCGCACCTGAAGCTTTCTTT.

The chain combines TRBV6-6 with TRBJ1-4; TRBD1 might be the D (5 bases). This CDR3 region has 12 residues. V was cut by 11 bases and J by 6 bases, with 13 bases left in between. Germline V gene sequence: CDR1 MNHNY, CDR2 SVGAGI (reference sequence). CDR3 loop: CAAGRRDEKLFF. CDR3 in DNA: TGTGCCGCGGGACGCCGGGATGAAAAACTGTTTTTT.

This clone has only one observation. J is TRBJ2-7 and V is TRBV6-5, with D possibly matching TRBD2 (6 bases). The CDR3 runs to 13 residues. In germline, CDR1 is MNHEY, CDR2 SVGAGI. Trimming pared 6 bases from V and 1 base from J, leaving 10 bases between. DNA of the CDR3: TGTGCCAGCAGGCTGGGGGGTTCCTACGAGCAGTACTTC. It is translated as CASRLGGSYEQYF.

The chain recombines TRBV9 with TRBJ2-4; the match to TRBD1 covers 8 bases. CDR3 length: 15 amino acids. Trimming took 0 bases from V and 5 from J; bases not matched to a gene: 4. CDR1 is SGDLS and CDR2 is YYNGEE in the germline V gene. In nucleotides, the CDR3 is TGTGCCAGCAGCGTAGGTGGACAGGGACAAAACATTCAGTACTTC. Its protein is CASSVGGQGQNIQYF.

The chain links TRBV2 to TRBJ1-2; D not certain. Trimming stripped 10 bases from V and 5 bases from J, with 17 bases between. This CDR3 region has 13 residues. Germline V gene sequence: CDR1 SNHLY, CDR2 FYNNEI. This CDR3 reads CANAVEGIYGYTF. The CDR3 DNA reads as TGTGCCAACGCAGTGGAGGGAATTTATGGCTACACCTTC. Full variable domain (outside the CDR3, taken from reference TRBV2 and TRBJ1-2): EPEVTQTPSHQVTQMGQEVILRCVPISNHLYFYWYRQILGQKVEFLVSFYNNEISEKSEIFDDQFSVERPDGSNFTLKIRSTKLEDSAMYFCANAVEGIYGYTFGSGTRLTVV.

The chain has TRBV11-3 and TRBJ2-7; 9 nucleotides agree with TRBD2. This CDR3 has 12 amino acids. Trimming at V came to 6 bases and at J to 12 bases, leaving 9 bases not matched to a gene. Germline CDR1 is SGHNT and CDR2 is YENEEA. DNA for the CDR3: TGTGCCAGCAGGCCCCTAGCGGGACCTCTGTACTTC. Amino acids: CASRPLAGPLYF. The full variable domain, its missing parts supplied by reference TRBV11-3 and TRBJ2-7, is EAGVVQSPRYKIIEKKQPVAFWCNPISGHNTLYWYLQNLGQGPELLIRYENEEAVDDSQLPKDRFSAERLKGVDSTLKIQPAELGDSAVYLCASRPLAGPLYFGPGTRLTVT.

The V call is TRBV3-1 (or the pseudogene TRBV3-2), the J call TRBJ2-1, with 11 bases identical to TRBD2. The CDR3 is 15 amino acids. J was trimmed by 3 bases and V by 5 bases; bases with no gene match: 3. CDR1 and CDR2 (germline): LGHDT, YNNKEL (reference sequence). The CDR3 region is CASSTTSGDYNEQFF. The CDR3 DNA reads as TGTGCCAGCAGCACGACTAGCGGGGACTACAATGAGCAGTTCTTC.

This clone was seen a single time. Written as DNA, the CDR3 is TGCGCCAGCAGCCACGGGACAGACCGCTACGAGCAGTACTTC. Translation: CASSHGTDRYEQYF. The chain combines TRBV5-1 with TRBJ2-7; the match to TRBD1 covers 7 bases. CDR3 length equals 14 residues. The germline gives CDR1 SGHRS, CDR2 YFSETQ. V was pared by 4 bases and J by 3 bases, with 7 bases of the junction left unmatched.

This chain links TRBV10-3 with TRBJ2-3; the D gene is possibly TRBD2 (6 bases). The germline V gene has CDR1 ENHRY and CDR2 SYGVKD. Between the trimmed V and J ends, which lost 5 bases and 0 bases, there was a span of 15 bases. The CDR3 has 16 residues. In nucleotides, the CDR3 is TGTGCCATCAGTTATAGCGGAGGGGCTAGCACAGATACGCAGTATTTT. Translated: CAISYSGGASTDTQYF.

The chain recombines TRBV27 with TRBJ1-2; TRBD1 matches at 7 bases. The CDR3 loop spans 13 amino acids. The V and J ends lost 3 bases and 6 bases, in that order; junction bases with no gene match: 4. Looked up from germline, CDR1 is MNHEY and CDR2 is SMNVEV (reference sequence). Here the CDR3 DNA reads TGTGCCAGCAGTTTCGGCCAGGGGGATGGCTACACCTTC. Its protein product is CASSFGQGDGYTF.

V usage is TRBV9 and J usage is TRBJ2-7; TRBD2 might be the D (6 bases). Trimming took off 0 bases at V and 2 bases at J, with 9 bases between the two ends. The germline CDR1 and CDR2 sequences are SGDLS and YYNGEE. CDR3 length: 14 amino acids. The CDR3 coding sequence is TGTGCCAGCAGCGTAGCTGCGGGGACCTACGAGCAGTACTTC. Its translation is CASSVAAGTYEQYF.

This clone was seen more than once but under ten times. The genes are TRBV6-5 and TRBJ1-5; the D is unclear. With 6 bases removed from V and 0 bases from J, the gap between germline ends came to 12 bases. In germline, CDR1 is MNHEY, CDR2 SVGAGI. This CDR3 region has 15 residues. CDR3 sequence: CASSYGSYSNQPQHF. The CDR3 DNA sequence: TGTGCCAGCAGCTATGGTTCCTATAGCAATCAGCCCCAGCATTTT.

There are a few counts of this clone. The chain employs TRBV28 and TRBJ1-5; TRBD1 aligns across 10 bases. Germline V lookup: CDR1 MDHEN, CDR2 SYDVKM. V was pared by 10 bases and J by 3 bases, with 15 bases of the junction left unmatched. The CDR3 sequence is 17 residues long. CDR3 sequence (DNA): TGTGCCACCCGTTTGTACCGGGACAGGGGCCTCAATCAGCCCCAGCATTTT. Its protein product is CATRLYRDRGLNQPQHF.

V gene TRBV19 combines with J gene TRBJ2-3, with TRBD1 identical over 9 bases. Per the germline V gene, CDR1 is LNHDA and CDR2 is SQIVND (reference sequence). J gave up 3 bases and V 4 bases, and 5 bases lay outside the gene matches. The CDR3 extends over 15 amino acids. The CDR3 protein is CASSKWTGVTDTQYF. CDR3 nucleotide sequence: TGTGCCAGTAGTAAATGGACAGGGGTAACAGATACGCAGTATTTT. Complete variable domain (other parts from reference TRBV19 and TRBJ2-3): DGGITQSPKYLFRKEGQNVTLSCEQNLNHDAMYWYRQDPGQGLRLIYYSQIVNDFQKGDIAEGYSVSREKKESFPLTVTSAQKNPTAFYLCASSKWTGVTDTQYFGPGTRLTVL.

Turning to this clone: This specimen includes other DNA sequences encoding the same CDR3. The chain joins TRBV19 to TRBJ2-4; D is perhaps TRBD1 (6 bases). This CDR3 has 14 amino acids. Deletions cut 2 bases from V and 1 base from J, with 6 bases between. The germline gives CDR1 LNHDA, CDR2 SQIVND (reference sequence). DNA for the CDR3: TGTGCCAGTAGTATACAGGGGGCCAAAAACATTCAGTACTTC. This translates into CASSIQGAKNIQYF.

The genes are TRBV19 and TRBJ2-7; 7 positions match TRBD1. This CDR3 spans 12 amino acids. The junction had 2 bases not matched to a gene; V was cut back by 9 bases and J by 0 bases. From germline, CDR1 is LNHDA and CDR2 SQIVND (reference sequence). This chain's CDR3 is CASGTASYEQYF. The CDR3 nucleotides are TGTGCCAGCGGGACAGCCTCCTACGAGCAGTACTTC.

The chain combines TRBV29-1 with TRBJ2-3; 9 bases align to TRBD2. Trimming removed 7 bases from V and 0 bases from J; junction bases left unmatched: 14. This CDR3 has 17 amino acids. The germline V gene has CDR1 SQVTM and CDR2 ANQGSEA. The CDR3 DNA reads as TGCAGCGCCCATGTACAGCGGGGGGTTCCTAGCACAGATACGCAGTATTTT. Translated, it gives CSAHVQRGVPSTDTQYF.

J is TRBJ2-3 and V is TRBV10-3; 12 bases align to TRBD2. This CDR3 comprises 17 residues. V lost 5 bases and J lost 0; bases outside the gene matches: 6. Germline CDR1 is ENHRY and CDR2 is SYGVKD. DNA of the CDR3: TGTGCCATCAGTAAAGGGACTAGCGGGCTCAGCACAGATACGCAGTATTTT. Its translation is CAISKGTSGLSTDTQYF.

The CDR3 region is CASSEGGRNSPLHF. The CDR3 coding sequence is TGTGCCAGCAGCGAGGGGGGGCGGAATTCACCCCTCCACTTT. This chain joins TRBV9 and TRBJ1-6; the D gene is possibly TRBD1 (6 bases). The CDR3 is 14 residues long. V dropped 3 bases and J dropped 7 bases, with 11 bases sitting between them. Germline CDR1 SGDLS, CDR2 YYNGEE.

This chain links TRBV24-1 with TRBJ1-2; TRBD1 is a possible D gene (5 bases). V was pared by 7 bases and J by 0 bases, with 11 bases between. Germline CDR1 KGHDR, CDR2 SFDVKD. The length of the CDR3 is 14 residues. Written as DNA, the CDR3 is TGTGCCACCAGATCCGCGGGGGCTAACTATGGCTACACCTTC. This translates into CATRSAGANYGYTF.

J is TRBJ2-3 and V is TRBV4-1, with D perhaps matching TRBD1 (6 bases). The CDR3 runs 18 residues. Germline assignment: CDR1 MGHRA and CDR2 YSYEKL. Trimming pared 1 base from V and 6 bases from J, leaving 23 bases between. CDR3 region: CASSQALIGGRISDTQYF. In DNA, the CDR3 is TGCGCCAGCAGCCAAGCCCTAATAGGGGGACGAATCTCCGATACGCAGTATTTT.

The CDR3 protein is CASSSQGTANTEAFF. The CDR3 DNA follows: TGTGCCAGCAGCTCCCAGGGTACCGCGAACACTGAAGCTTTCTTT. The rearrangement links TRBV7-9 to TRBJ1-1; TRBD1 is a possible D gene (5 bases). V lost 4 bases and J 1 base, leaving 13 bases between the germline ends. The germline V gene encodes CDR1 SEHNR and CDR2 FQNEAQ (reference sequence). This CDR3 comprises 15 residues.

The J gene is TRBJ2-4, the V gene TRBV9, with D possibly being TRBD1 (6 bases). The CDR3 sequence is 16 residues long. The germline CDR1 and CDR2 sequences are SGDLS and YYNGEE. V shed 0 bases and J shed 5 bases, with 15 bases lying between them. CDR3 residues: CASSVVPGGGQNIQYF. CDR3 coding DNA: TGTGCCAGCAGCGTAGTCCCAGGTGGGGGCCAAAACATTCAGTACTTC.

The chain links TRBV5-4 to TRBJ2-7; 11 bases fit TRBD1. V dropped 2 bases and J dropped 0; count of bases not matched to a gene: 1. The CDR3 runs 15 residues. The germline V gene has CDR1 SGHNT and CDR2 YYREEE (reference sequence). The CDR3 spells CASSFGQGASYEQYF. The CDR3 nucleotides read TGTGCCAGCAGCTTTGGACAGGGGGCCTCCTACGAGCAGTACTTC.

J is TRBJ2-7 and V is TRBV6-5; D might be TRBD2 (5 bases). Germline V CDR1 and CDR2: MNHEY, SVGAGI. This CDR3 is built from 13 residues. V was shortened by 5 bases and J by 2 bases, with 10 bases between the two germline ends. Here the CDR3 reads CASSRRKTYEQYF. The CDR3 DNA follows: TGTGCCAGCAGTAGGAGGAAGACCTACGAGCAGTACTTC.

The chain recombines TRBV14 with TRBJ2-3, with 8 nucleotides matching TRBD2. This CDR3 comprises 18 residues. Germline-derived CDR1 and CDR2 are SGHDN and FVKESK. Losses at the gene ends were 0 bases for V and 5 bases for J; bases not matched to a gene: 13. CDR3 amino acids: CASSQEIGTSGFQDTQYF. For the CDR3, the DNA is TGTGCCAGCAGCCAAGAAATTGGCACTAGCGGATTCCAAGATACGCAGTATTTT.

This CDR3 reads CASSPDGNTIYF. In nucleotides, the CDR3 is TGTGCCAGCAGCCCAGATGGAAACACCATATATTTT. This sequence joins TRBV5-6 and TRBJ1-3; no clear D. The CDR3 spans 12 residues. From germline, CDR1 is SGHDT and CDR2 YYEEEE. The V and J ends lost 4 bases and 3 bases respectively, with 5 bases between them.

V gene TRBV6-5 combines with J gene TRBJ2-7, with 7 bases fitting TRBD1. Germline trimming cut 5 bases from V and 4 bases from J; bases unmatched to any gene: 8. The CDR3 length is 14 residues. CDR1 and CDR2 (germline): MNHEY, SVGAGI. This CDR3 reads CASSTGVGSYEQYF. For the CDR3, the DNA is TGTGCCAGCAGTACAGGGGTCGGTTCTTACGAGCAGTACTTC.

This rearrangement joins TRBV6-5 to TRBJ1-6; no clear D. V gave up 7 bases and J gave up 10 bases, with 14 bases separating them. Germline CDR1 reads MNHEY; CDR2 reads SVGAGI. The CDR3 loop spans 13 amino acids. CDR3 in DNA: TGTGCCAGCACGGGGAGCCGGGGATCACCCCTCCACTTT. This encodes CASTGSRGSPLHF.

CDR3 in DNA: TGTGCCAGCAAAAGGGAGGTGTACGAGCAGTACTTC. Translated, it gives CASKREVYEQYF. The chain uses TRBV2 and TRBJ2-7, with D possibly TRBD2 on 6 matching bases. This CDR3 has 12 residues. Trimming cost V 7 bases and J 4 bases, with 11 bases left between them. The germline V gene encodes CDR1 SNHLY and CDR2 FYNNEI.